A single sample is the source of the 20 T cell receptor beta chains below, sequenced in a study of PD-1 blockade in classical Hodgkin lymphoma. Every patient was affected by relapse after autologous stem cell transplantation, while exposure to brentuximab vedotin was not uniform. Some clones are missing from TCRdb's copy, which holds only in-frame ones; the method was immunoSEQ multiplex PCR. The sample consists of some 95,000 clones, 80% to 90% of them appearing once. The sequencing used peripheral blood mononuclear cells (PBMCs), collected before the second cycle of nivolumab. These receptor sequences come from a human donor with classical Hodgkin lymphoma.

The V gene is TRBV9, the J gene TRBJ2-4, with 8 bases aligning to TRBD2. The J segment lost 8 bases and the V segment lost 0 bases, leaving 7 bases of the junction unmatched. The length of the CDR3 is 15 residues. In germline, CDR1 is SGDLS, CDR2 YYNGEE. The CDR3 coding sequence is TGTGCCAGCAGCGTAGCGGGGGGGCCGTTGGACATTCAGTACTTC. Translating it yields CASSVAGGPLDIQYF.

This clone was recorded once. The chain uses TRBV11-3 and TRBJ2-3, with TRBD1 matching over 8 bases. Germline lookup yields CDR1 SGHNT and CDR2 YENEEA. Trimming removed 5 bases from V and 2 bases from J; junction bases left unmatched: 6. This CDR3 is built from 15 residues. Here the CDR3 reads CASSQGGQATDTQYF. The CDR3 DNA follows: TGTGCCAGCAGCCAAGGGGGACAGGCCACAGATACGCAGTATTTT.

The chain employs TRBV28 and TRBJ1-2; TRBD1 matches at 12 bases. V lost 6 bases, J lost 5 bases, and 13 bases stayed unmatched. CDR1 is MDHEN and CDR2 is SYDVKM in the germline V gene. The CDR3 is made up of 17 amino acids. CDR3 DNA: TGTGCCAGCAGATTCCCCAGGTCGGGACAGGGGGCGTATGGCTACACCTTC. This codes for CASRFPRSGQGAYGYTF.

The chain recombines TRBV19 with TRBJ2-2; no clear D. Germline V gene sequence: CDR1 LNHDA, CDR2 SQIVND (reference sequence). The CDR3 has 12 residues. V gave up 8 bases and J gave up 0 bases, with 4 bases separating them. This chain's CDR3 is CASLPNTGELFF. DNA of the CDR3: TGTGCCAGTCTCCCGAACACCGGGGAGCTGTTTTTT.

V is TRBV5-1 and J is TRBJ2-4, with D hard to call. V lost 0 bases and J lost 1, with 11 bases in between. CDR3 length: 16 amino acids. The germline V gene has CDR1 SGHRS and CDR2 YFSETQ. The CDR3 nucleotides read TGCGCCAGCAGCTTGGGCGACGGTATGGCCAAAAACATTCAGTACTTC. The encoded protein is CASSLGDGMAKNIQYF.

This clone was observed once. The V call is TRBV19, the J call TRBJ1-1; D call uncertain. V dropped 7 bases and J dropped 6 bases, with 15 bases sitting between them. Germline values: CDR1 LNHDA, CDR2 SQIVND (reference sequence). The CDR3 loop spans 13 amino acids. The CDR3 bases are TGTGCCAGTAATGACCCGGTAGCCCCTGAAGCTTTCTTT. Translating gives CASNDPVAPEAFF.

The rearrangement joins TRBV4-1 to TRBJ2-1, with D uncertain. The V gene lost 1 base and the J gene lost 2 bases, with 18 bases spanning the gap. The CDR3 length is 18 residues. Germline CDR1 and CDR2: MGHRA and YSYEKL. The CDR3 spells CASSQVDSLNRPYNEQFF. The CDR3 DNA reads TGCGCCAGCAGCCAAGTAGATTCGTTAAATCGTCCCTACAATGAGCAGTTCTTC.

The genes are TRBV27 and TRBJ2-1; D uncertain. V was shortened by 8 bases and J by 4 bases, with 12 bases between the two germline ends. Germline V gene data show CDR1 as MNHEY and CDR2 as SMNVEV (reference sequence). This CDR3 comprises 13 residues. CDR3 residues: CASGLAEYNEQFF. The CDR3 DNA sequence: TGTGCCAGCGGGCTGGCGGAGTACAATGAGCAGTTCTTC.

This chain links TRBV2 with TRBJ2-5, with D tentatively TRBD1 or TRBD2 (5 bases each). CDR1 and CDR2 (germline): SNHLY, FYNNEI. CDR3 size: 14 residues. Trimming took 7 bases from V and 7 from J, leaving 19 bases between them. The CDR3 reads CASIPGPQVGTQYF. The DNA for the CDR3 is TGTGCCAGCATCCCGGGACCTCAAGTGGGGACCCAGTACTTC. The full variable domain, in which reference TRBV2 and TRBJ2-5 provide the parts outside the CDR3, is EPEVTQTPSHQVTQMGQEVILRCVPISNHLYFYWYRQILGQKVEFLVSFYNNEISEKSEIFDDQFSVERPDGSNFTLKIRSTKLEDSAMYFCASIPGPQVGTQYFGPGTRLLVL.

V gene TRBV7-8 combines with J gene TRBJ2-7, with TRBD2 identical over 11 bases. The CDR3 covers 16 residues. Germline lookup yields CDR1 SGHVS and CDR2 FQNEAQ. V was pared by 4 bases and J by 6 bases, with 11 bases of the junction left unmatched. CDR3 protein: CASSSTTSGSIGEQYF. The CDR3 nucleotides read TGTGCCAGCAGCTCAACCACTAGCGGGAGTATCGGCGAGCAGTACTTC.

This chain's CDR3 is CASSEVGSYEQYF. The DNA of the CDR3 is TGTGCCAGCAGTGAAGTAGGTTCCTACGAGCAGTACTTC. The chain has TRBV6-1 and TRBJ2-7; D gene unclear. CDR3 size: 13 residues. Looked up from germline, CDR1 is MNHNS and CDR2 is SASEGT. Deletions cut 1 base from V and 1 base from J, with 5 bases between.

As DNA, the CDR3 is TGTGCCACGGACAGGGTGGAGGGCGGGGAGCTGTTTTTT. It specifies CATDRVEGGELFF. The rearrangement joins TRBV19 to TRBJ2-2, with TRBD1 matching over 8 bases. V gave up 10 bases and J gave up 7 bases; unmatched junction bases: 8. CDR1 is LNHDA, CDR2 SQIVND, per germline (reference sequence). The CDR3 runs 13 residues.

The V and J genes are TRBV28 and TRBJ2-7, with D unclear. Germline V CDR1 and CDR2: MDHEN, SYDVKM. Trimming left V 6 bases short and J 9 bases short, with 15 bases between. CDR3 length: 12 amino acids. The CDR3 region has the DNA TGTGCCAGCAGGGCCCCGAAGTACAGGCAGTACTTC. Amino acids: CASRAPKYRQYF.

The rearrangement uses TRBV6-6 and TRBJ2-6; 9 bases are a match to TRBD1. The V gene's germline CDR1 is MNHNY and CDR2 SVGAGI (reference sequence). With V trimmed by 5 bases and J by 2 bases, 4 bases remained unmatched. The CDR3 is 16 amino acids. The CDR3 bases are TGTGCCAGCAGTCCGGACAGGGGAGCTGGGGCCAACGTCCTGACTTTC. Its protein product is CASSPDRGAGANVLTF.

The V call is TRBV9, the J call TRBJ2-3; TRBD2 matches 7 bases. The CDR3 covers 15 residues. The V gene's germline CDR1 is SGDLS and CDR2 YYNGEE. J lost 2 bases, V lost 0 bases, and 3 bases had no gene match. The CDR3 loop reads CASSVASGITDTQYF. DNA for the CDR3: TGTGCCAGCAGCGTAGCTAGCGGAATCACAGATACGCAGTATTTT.

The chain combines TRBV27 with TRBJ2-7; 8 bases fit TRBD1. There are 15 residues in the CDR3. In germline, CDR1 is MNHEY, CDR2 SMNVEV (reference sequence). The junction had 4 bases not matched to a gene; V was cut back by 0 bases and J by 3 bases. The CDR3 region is CASSLSGTGRYEQYF. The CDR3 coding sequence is TGTGCCAGCAGTTTATCCGGGACAGGACGCTACGAGCAGTACTTC.

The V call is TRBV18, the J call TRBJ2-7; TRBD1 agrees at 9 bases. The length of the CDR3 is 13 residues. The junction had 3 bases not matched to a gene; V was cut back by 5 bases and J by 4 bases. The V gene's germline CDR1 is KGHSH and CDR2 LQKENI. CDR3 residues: CASSNRGLYEQYF. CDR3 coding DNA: TGTGCCAGCTCAAACAGGGGGCTTTACGAGCAGTACTTC.

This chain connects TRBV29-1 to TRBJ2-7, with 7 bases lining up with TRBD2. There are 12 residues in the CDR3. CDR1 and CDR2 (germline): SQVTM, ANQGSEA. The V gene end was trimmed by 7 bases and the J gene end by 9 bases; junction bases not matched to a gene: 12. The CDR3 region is CSGLGEGEVQYF. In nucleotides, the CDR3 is TGCAGCGGTCTCGGGGAGGGCGAAGTGCAGTACTTC.

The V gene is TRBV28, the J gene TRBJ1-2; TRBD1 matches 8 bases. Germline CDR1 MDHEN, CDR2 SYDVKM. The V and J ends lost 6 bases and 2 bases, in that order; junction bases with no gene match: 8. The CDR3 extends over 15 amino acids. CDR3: CASRLPGGANYGYTF. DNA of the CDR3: TGTGCCAGCAGGTTACCAGGGGGCGCGAACTATGGCTACACCTTC.

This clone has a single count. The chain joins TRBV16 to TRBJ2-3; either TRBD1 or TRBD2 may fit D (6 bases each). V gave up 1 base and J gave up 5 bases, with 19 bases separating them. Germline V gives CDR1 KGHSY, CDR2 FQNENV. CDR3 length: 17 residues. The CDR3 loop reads CASSQLVGGPRGDTQYF. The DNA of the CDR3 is TGTGCCAGCAGCCAATTGGTCGGGGGCCCCCGTGGAGATACGCAGTATTTT.